This TCR beta chain is from a study of blood T cell repertoires in COVID-19. This clone occurred a few times. TCRdb's copy holds only in-frame clones and misses some; the assay was immunoSEQ multiplex PCR. The sample yields fewer than 250,000 clones, about 86% seen once. The junction had 6 bases not matched to a gene; V was cut back by 4 bases and J by 13 bases. This CDR3 contains 12 residues. Per germline, CDR1 WNHNN and CDR2 SYGVQD (reference sequence). The chain carries TRBV10-1 and TRBJ2-1; the match to TRBD1 covers 8 bases. This receptor was taken from a woman in her 40s with acute COVID-19. Sequencing used PBMCs or T cells enriched from blood (not recorded which). The CDR3 sequence: CASSVTGGKQFF. CDR3 sequence (DNA): TGCGCCAGCAGTGTTACAGGGGGAAAACAGTTCTTC.